A single sample gave rise to the 10 T cell receptor beta chains below, sequenced in a study of post-analysis software for immune sequencing data. The library was made from cDNA and included unique molecular identifiers. TCRdb reprocessed the PCR reads with MiXCR, giving one entry per CDR3 protein. The data hold around 150,000 distinct CDR3 sequences, with approximately 35% observed a single time. The starting material was blood, obtained after autologous hematopoietic stem cell transplantation. The receptors were gathered from a girl aged 5 to 17 with multiple sclerosis.

This clonotype was detected many times. In DNA, the CDR3 is TGTGCCAGCAGTCTTACCGCGAGGGGGACAGATACGCAGTATTTT. Its protein is CASSLTARGTDTQYF. The chain links TRBV7-2 to TRBJ2-3; weak D call: TRBD1 (6 bases). V lost 6 bases and J 3 bases, leaving 16 bases between the germline ends. CDR3 length: 15 residues. Germline V gene sequence: CDR1 SGHTA, CDR2 FQGNSA. The whole variable domain, remainder taken from reference TRBV7-2 and TRBJ2-3, is GAGVSQSPSNKVTEKGKDVELRCDPISGHTALYWYRQSLGQGLEFLIYFQGNSAPDKSGLPSDRFSAERTGGSVSTLTIQRTQQEDSAVYLCASSLTARGTDTQYFGPGTRLTVL.

The chain uses TRBV20-1 and TRBJ2-3; D is uncertain. Germline CDR1 is DFQATT and CDR2 is SNEGSKA (reference sequence). V was shortened by 0 bases and J by 2 bases, with 12 bases between the two germline ends. The CDR3 consists of 15 residues. The CDR3 is CSARDLVYPTDTQYF. The CDR3 region has the DNA TGCAGTGCTAGAGATCTGGTCTACCCCACAGATACGCAGTATTTT.

This clonotype was seen a single time. The chain links TRBV11-2 to TRBJ2-4; 8 bases match TRBD1. The trim removed 5 bases at V and 0 bases at J, leaving 9 bases unmatched. This CDR3 has 17 amino acids. The V gene's germline CDR1 is SGHAT and CDR2 FQNNGV. The CDR3 DNA sequence: TGTGCCAGCAGCCTCCGGACAGGGTCGCTAGCCAAAAACATTCAGTACTTC. Protein: CASSLRTGSLAKNIQYF. Supplemented by reference TRBV11-2 and TRBJ2-4, the full variable domain reads EAGVAQSPRYKIIEKRQSVAFWCNPISGHATLYWYQQILGQGPKLLIQFQNNGVVDDSQLPKDRFSAERLKGVDSTLKIQPAKLEDSAVYLCASSLRTGSLAKNIQYFGAGTRLSVL.

The V call is TRBV15, the J call TRBJ2-2; D gene ambiguous. V was shortened by 1 base and J by 5 bases, with 5 bases between the two germline ends. CDR1 is LNHNV, CDR2 YYDKDF, per germline (reference sequence). The CDR3 covers 13 residues. The CDR3 loop is CATSRVRTGELFF. The CDR3 region has the DNA TGTGCCACCAGCAGAGTAAGAACCGGGGAGCTGTTTTTT.

This clonotype was counted ten times or more. This rearrangement joins TRBV7-2 to TRBJ2-7; 8 nucleotides align to TRBD1. V was clipped by 5 bases and J by 6 bases; unmatched bases: 6. The germline V gene encodes CDR1 SGHTA and CDR2 FQGNSA. The CDR3 spans 13 residues. This CDR3 reads CASSVDRGSEQYF. Written as DNA, the CDR3 is TGTGCCAGCAGCGTCGACAGGGGAAGCGAGCAGTACTTC.

The V and J genes are TRBV20-1 and TRBJ1-4; 8 bases fit TRBD1. This CDR3 comprises 15 residues. V was pared by 5 bases and J by 0 bases, with 5 bases of the junction left unmatched. Germline loops: CDR1 DFQATT, CDR2 SNEGSKA (reference sequence). CDR3 coding DNA: TGCAGTGCTCCCAGGGGGCCAGCAACTAATGAAAAACTGTTTTTT. Its translation is CSAPRGPATNEKLFF.

The genes are TRBV7-9 and TRBJ2-1; 11 bases map to TRBD1. This CDR3 has 15 residues. J lost 7 bases, V lost 2 bases, and 4 bases had no gene match. Germline V CDR1 and CDR2: SEHNR, FQNEAQ (reference sequence). CDR3 amino acids: CASSLWDRGENEQFF. DNA of the CDR3: TGTGCCAGCAGCTTATGGGACAGGGGGGAGAATGAGCAGTTCTTC.

The chain recombines TRBV2 with TRBJ1-1; 7 bases match TRBD1. J was trimmed by 3 bases and V by 6 bases; bases with no gene match: 4. This CDR3 region has 13 residues. Per the germline V gene, CDR1 is SNHLY and CDR2 is FYNNEI. The CDR3 reads CASRHRGDTEAFF. CDR3 nucleotides: TGTGCCAGCAGACACAGGGGCGACACTGAAGCTTTCTTT.

Points on this clonotype: This may be a read error, as it is one base from a much larger clone. The genes are TRBV12-3 or TRBV12-4 and TRBJ2-5; D perhaps matches TRBD1 (5 bases). The J call may be in error: the DNA end matches TRBJ2-7 better. This CDR3 is 13 amino acids long. The CDR3 DNA is TGTGCCAACAGTTTAAGGACACTCTACGAGCAGTACTTC. This translates into CANSLRTLYEQYF.

The chain links TRBV5-1 to TRBJ1-2; TRBD1 agrees at 11 bases. Germline values: CDR1 SGHRS, CDR2 YFSETQ. The length of the CDR3 is 18 residues. Trimming cost V 0 bases and J 0 bases; bases outside gene matches: 7. CDR3 residues: CASSLAPGQGGTNYGYTF. The DNA of the CDR3 is TGCGCCAGCAGCTTGGCCCCGGGACAGGGGGGAACTAACTATGGCTACACCTTC.